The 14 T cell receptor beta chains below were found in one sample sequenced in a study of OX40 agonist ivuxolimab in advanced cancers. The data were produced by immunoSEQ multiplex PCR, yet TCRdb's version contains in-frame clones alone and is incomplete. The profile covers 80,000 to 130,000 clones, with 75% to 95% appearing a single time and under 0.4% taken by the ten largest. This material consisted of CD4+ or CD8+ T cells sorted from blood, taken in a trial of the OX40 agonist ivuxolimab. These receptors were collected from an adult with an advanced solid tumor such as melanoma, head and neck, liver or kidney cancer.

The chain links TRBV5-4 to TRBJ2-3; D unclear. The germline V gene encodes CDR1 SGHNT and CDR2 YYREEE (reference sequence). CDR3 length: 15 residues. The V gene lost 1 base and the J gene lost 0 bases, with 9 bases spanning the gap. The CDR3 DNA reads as TGTGCCAGCAGCTTGAGGAGTGGTAGCACAGATACGCAGTATTTT. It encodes CASSLRSGSTDTQYF.

CDR3 coding DNA: TGCGCCAGCAGCGACACAGGGCATGAGCAGTTCTTC. Translated: CASSDTGHEQFF. The rearrangement uses TRBV5-1 and TRBJ2-1; possibly TRBD1 for D (6 bases). Germline assignment: CDR1 SGHRS and CDR2 YFSETQ. Trimming removed 4 bases from V and 8 bases from J, with 10 bases in between. This CDR3 is built from 12 residues.

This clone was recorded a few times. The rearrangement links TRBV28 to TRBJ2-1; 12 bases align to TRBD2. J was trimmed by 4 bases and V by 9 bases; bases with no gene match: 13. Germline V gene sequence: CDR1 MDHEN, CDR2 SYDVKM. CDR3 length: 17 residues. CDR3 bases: TGTGCCAGTCGCCCTTTGGTTCTAGCGGGAGGGTACAATGAGCAGTTCTTC. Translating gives CASRPLVLAGGYNEQFF.

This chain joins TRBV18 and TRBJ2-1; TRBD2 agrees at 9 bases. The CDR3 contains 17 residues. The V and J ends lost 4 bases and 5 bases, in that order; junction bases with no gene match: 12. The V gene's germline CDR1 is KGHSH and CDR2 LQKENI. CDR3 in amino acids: CASSLFPTSGINNEQFF. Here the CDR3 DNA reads TGTGCCAGCTCACTCTTTCCGACTAGCGGAATCAACAATGAGCAGTTCTTC.

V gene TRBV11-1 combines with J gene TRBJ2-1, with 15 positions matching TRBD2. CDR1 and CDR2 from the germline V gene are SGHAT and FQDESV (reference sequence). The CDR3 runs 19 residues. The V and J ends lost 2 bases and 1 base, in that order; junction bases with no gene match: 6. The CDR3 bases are TGTGCCAGCAGCTTATCCGGGACTAGCGGGGGGAGTTCCTACAATGAGCAGTTCTTC. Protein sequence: CASSLSGTSGGSSYNEQFF.

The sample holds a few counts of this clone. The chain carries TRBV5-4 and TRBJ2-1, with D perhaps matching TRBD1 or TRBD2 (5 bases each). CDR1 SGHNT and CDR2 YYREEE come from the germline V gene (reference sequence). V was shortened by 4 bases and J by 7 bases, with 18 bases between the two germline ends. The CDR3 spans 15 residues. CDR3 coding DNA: TGTGCCAGCAGCACCCCCGGGACCAGCACTAATGAGCAGTTCTTC. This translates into CASSTPGTSTNEQFF.

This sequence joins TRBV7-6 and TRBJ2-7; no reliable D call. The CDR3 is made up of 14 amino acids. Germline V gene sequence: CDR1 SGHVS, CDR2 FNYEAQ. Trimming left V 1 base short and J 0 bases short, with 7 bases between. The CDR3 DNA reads TGTGCCAGCAGCTTAGTCCCGAGCTCCTACGAGCAGTACTTC. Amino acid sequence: CASSLVPSSYEQYF.

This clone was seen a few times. The CDR3 here is CASGMNTEAFF. CDR3 bases: TGTGCTAGTGGCATGAACACTGAAGCTTTCTTT. The chain couples TRBV12-5 to TRBJ1-1; no clear D gene. Germline V CDR1 and CDR2: LGHNT, FRNRAP. The germline V and J ends were trimmed by 6 bases and 0 bases, with 2 bases remaining between them. The CDR3 is made up of 11 amino acids.

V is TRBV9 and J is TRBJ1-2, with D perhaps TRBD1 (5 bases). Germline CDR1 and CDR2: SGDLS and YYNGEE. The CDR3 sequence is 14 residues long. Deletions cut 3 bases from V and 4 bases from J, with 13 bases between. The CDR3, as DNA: TGTGCCAGCAGCGAGTGGACGGGGGGCTATGGCTACACCTTC. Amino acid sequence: CASSEWTGGYGYTF. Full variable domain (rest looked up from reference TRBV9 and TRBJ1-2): DSGVTQTPKHLITATGQRVTLRCSPRSGDLSVYWYQQSLDQGLQFLIQYYNGEERAKGNILERFSAQQFPDLHSELNLSSLELGDSALYFCASSEWTGGYGYTFGSGTRLTVV.

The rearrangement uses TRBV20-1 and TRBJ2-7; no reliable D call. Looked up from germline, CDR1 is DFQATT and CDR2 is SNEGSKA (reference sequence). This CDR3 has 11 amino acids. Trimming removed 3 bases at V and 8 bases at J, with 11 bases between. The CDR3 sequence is CSARIDNQQYF. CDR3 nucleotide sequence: TGCAGTGCTAGGATAGACAACCAGCAGTACTTC.

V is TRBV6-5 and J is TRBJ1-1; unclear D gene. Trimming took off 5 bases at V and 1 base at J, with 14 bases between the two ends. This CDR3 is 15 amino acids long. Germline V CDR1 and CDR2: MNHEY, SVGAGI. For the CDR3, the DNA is TGTGCCAGCAGTCGGGCAGGTCGGCGGAACACTGAAGCTTTCTTT. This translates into CASSRAGRRNTEAFF.

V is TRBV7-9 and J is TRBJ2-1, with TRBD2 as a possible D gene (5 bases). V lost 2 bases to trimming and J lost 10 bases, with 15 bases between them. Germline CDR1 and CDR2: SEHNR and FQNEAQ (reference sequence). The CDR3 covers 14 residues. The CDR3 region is CASSLSGNLNEQFF. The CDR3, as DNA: TGTGCCAGCAGCTTAAGCGGTAATCTTAACGAGCAGTTCTTC.

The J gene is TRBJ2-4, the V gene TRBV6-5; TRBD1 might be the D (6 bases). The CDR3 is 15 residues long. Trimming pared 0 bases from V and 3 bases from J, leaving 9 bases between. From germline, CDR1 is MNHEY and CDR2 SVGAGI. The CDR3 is CASSYSRGNKNIQYF. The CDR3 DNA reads TGTGCCAGCAGTTACTCGAGGGGGAACAAAAACATTCAGTACTTC.

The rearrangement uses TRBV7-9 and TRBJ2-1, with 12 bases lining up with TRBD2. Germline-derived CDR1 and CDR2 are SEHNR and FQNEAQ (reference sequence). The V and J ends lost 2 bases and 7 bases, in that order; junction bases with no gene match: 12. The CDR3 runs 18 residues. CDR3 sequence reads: CASSLMTSGRVLQNEQFF. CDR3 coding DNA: TGTGCCAGCAGCTTAATGACTAGCGGGAGAGTTTTACAAAATGAGCAGTTCTTC.